This T cell receptor (beta chain) was retrieved from a study of cytomegalovirus exposure and HLA in healthy donors. Study-level results: The study designated about 160 TCR beta chains cytomegalovirus-associated. A few CMV-associated chains proved CMV antigen-specific in vitro. Reportedly, cytomegalovirus status was diagnosed with high sensitivity and specificity. TCR sequences were mostly rare, though some public TCRs occurred in many donors.

Sequencing used immunoSEQ multiplex PCR; TCRdb keeps in-frame clones, though not all of them. The table lists about 140,000 clones, roughly four fifths of them singletons. On this clone: Its target is unknown.

V was pared by 3 bases and J by 1 base, with 12 bases between. This CDR3 region has 15 residues. Germline V gene data show CDR1 as KGHSH and CDR2 as LQKENI. Input material: PBMCs. The chain recombines TRBV18 with TRBJ1-1; D remains ambiguous. This receptor was identified in a woman in her 30s in good health and CMV-seronegative. The CDR3, as DNA: TGTGCCAGCTCACCGTCGGCAGGATCGAACACTGAAGCTTTCTTT. Protein: CASSPSAGSNTEAFF.